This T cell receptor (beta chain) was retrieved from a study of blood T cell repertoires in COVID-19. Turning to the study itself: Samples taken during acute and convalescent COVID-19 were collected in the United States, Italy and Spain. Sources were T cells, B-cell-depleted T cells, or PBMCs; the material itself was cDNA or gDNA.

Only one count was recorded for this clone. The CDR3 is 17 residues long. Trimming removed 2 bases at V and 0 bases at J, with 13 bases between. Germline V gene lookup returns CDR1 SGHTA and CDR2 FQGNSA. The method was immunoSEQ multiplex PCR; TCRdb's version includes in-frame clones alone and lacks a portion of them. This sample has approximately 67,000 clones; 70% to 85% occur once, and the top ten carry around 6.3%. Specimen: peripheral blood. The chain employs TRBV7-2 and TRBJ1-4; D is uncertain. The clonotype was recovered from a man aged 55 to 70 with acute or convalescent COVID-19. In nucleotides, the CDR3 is TGTGCCAGCAGCTTAAAGCCTACTACCGCAACTAATGAAAAACTGTTTTTT. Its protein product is CASSLKPTTATNEKLFF.